Below, 28 T cell receptor beta chains from the same sample are listed, as sequenced in a study of patients and donors after allogeneic stem cell transplantation. TCRdb used MiXCR to reprocess the RT-PCR reads, holding one entry per CDR3 protein. The sample records 900,000 to 1,000,000 distinct CDR3 sequences, about a sixth being singletons. Sequencing was done on a sample of blood, either unsorted or a sorted T cell fraction (not recorded which). These receptors were obtained from a human donor who was either an allogeneic HSCT recipient or a stem cell or donor lymphocyte infusion donor (not recorded which). It is not recorded whose cells these are; they may come from a transplant donor.

The chain couples TRBV12-3 or TRBV12-4 to TRBJ1-5, with D uncertain. This CDR3 has 14 amino acids. V was pared by 3 bases and J by 7 bases, with 13 bases between. CDR3 DNA: TGTGCCAGCAGTTTCCTGGATAGCGGCCAGCCCCAGCATTTT. This codes for CASSFLDSGQPQHF.

This clonotype was seen a few times. The rearrangement joins TRBV11-2 to TRBJ2-7; a possible D gene is TRBD1 (6 bases). The CDR3 loop spans 14 amino acids. Trimming took off 1 base at V and 4 bases at J, with 11 bases between the two ends. Germline V gives CDR1 SGHAT, CDR2 FQNNGV. The CDR3 reads CASSLVGTKYEQYF. DNA for the CDR3: TGTGCCAGCAGCTTAGTGGGGACAAAATACGAGCAGTACTTC.

This clonotype was seen a few times. The gene calls are TRBV11-2 and TRBJ1-1; possibly TRBD1 for D (5 bases). Trimming took 1 base from V and 5 from J, leaving 17 bases between them. Looked up from germline, CDR1 is SGHAT and CDR2 is FQNNGV. The CDR3 has 16 amino acids. For the CDR3, the DNA is TGTGCCAGCAGCTTAGCGAGAGGGGAGGGGAGAACTGAAGCTTTCTTT. The encoded protein is CASSLARGEGRTEAFF.

This clonotype was detected only a few times. This rearrangement joins TRBV7-9 to TRBJ2-2; tentatively, D is TRBD1 or TRBD2 (6 bases each). Germline CDR1 reads SEHNR; CDR2 reads FQNEAQ (reference sequence). The V gene lost 11 bases and the J gene lost 0 bases, with 13 bases spanning the gap. The CDR3 sequence is 14 residues long. The CDR3, as DNA: TGTGCCCTCCTGGGGGGCTCGAACACCGGGGAGCTGTTTTTT. It encodes CALLGGSNTGELFF.

This clonotype was counted only a few times. V is TRBV20-1 and J is TRBJ2-5, with D possibly matching TRBD2 (6 bases). Germline CDR1 reads DFQATT; CDR2 reads SNEGSKA (reference sequence). The length of the CDR3 is 15 residues. Between the trimmed V and J ends, which lost 0 bases and 0 bases, there was a span of 11 bases. The CDR3 coding sequence is TGCAGTGCTAGAGATCTGGCGGGGTACCAAGAGACCCAGTACTTC. Protein product: CSARDLAGYQETQYF.

The genes are TRBV9 and TRBJ2-1, with 7 bases matching TRBD2. The junction had 13 bases not matched to a gene; V was cut back by 1 base and J by 6 bases. The CDR3 consists of 17 residues. In germline, CDR1 is SGDLS, CDR2 YYNGEE. CDR3 bases: TGTGCCAGCAGCGTATTTTTGGGCGGGAGTAAGGGCAATGAGCAGTTCTTC. This gives the protein CASSVFLGGSKGNEQFF.

This clonotype has ten or more counts. The chain is built from TRBV29-1 and TRBJ1-2; 7 positions match TRBD1. The CDR3 runs to 13 residues. Germline assignment: CDR1 SQVTM and CDR2 ANQGSEA. After removal of 6 bases from V and 0 bases from J, the junction contained 4 bases not matched to a gene. CDR3 sequence: CSVTGRANYGYTF. The CDR3 DNA reads as TGCAGCGTGACAGGGAGGGCTAACTATGGCTACACCTTC.

The count of this clonotype is one. J is TRBJ1-5 and V is TRBV6-2 or TRBV6-3; no clear D. The CDR3 consists of 17 residues. CDR1 is MNHEY and CDR2 is SVGEGT in the germline V gene. V lost 0 bases and J 2 bases, leaving 14 bases between the germline ends. CDR3 sequence reads: CASSYSKTEKGNQPQHF. CDR3 nucleotides: TGTGCCAGCAGTTACTCGAAGACGGAGAAGGGCAATCAGCCCCAGCATTTT.

The genes are TRBV5-1 and TRBJ2-3; 12 bases line up with TRBD2. The CDR3 sequence is 17 residues long. The V gene end was trimmed by 0 bases and the J gene end by 4 bases; junction bases not matched to a gene: 6. Germline CDR1 is SGHRS and CDR2 is YFSETQ. The CDR3 bases are TGCGCCAGCAGCTTGGATCGTCTAGCGGGGGGGCCAGATACGCAGTATTTT. As protein: CASSLDRLAGGPDTQYF.

V and J are TRBV27 and TRBJ1-2; D not certain. The V end lost 0 bases, the J end lost 6 bases, and 8 bases lay between the germline ends. In germline, CDR1 is MNHEY, CDR2 SMNVEV (reference sequence). This CDR3 is 13 amino acids long. The CDR3 here is CASSLSSGNGYTF. The CDR3, as DNA: TGTGCCAGCAGTTTATCATCTGGGAATGGCTACACCTTC.

The genes are TRBV7-9 and TRBJ1-2, with D tentatively TRBD1 (5 bases). The CDR3 has 15 residues. CDR1 and CDR2 (germline): SEHNR, FQNEAQ (reference sequence). Trimming stripped 5 bases from V and 1 base from J, with 14 bases between. DNA of the CDR3: TGTGCCAGCAGCAGCATAATAGGGGTTAACTATGGCTACACCTTC. Its translation: CASSSIIGVNYGYTF.

This clonotype appeared a few times. This chain uses TRBV6-2 or TRBV6-3 with TRBJ1-3, with TRBD1 matching 10 bases. Germline assignment: CDR1 MNHEY and CDR2 SVGEGT. The V gene end was trimmed by 4 bases and the J gene end by 2 bases; junction bases not matched to a gene: 14. This CDR3 is built from 19 residues. CDR3 nucleotides: TGTGCCAGCAGTTTCCGGGACAGGGGTATCGATCGGACTGGAAACACCATATATTTT. This encodes CASSFRDRGIDRTGNTIYF.

This chain connects TRBV27 to TRBJ2-7; no reliable D call. V lost 5 bases, J lost 6 bases, and 11 bases lay in between. The CDR3 has 12 amino acids. The germline CDR1 and CDR2 sequences are MNHEY and SMNVEV (reference sequence). The CDR3 spells CASSTLGREQYF. In nucleotides, the CDR3 is TGTGCCAGCAGTACCCTCGGGCGCGAGCAGTACTTC.

This clonotype showed up just a few times. The V gene is TRBV4-1, the J gene TRBJ2-4, with D hard to call. This CDR3 contains 15 residues. Between the trimmed V and J ends, which lost 0 bases and 9 bases, there was a span of 15 bases. Germline V gene data show CDR1 as MGHRA and CDR2 as YSYEKL. Here the CDR3 reads CASSQEVSSRAIQYF. CDR3 in DNA: TGCGCCAGCAGCCAAGAAGTCAGCTCTCGAGCCATTCAGTACTTC.

This clonotype was seen repeatedly, ten times or more. V usage is TRBV6-6 and J usage is TRBJ2-7; perhaps D is TRBD1 or TRBD2 (6 bases each). Germline loops: CDR1 MNHNY, CDR2 SVGAGI (reference sequence). Deletions cut 2 bases from V and 9 bases from J, with 11 bases between. The CDR3 extends over 12 amino acids. The chain's CDR3 is CASSYIGGAQYF. The CDR3 DNA reads TGTGCCAGCAGTTACATCGGGGGCGCGCAGTACTTC.

The V and J genes are TRBV12-3 or TRBV12-4 and TRBJ1-6, with a weak D call TRBD1 (6 bases). This CDR3 has 15 amino acids. The germline V and J ends were trimmed by 8 bases and 6 bases, with 17 bases remaining between them. CDR3 nucleotides: TGTGCCAGCCAAAGAAACGGACAGATTAATTCACCCCTCCACTTT. The encoded protein is CASQRNGQINSPLHF.

V gene TRBV2 combines with J gene TRBJ2-2; weak D call: TRBD2 (5 bases). Germline lookup yields CDR1 SNHLY and CDR2 FYNNEI. The CDR3 is 14 amino acids. The ends were cut back, 10 bases at V and 6 bases at J, with 18 bases in the middle. CDR3 sequence (DNA): TGTGCCATCGCGCAAAACTCCGGGGCCGGGGAGCTGTTTTTT. Translating gives CAIAQNSGAGELFF. Together with reference TRBV2 and TRBJ2-2, the CDR3 gives the full variable domain: EPEVTQTPSHQVTQMGQEVILRCVPISNHLYFYWYRQILGQKVEFLVSFYNNEISEKSEIFDDQFSVERPDGSNFTLKIRSTKLEDSAMYFCAIAQNSGAGELFFGEGSRLTVL.

This clonotype was picked up a small number of times. The chain is built from TRBV30 and TRBJ2-3, with D maybe TRBD1 (5 bases). Trimming took 6 bases from V and 3 from J, leaving 10 bases between them. This CDR3 comprises 12 residues. Germline CDR1 and CDR2: GTSNPN and SVGIG (reference sequence). The CDR3 coding sequence is TGTGCCTGTAAGGGGCAGACAGATACGCAGTATTTT. It yields the protein CACKGQTDTQYF.

This clonotype showed up just a few times. V gene TRBV24-1 combines with J gene TRBJ1-5; possible D gene TRBD1, 5 bases. Trimming cost V 11 bases and J 0 bases, with 10 bases left between them. This CDR3 contains 13 residues. In germline, CDR1 is KGHDR, CDR2 SFDVKD. CDR3 coding DNA: TGTGCCATTGGGGGGAATAGCAATCAGCCCCAGCATTTT. It specifies CAIGGNSNQPQHF.

The table lists this clonotype with a few counts. V usage is TRBV5-1 and J usage is TRBJ2-5; 8 bases align to TRBD1. Losses at the gene ends were 5 bases for V and 2 bases for J; bases not matched to a gene: 5. The germline V gene encodes CDR1 SGHRS and CDR2 YFSETQ. The CDR3 has 14 amino acids. The CDR3 here is CASRAGTGQETQYF. For the CDR3, the DNA is TGCGCCAGCAGGGCCGGGACAGGACAAGAGACCCAGTACTTC.

V usage is TRBV6-1 and J usage is TRBJ1-3; TRBD1 aligns across 8 bases. This CDR3 has 15 amino acids. Losses at the gene ends were 7 bases for V and 3 bases for J; bases not matched to a gene: 8. Germline CDR1 MNHNS, CDR2 SASEGT. The CDR3 region is CASNEPGGFGNTIYF. CDR3 sequence (DNA): TGTGCCAGCAACGAGCCAGGGGGCTTTGGAAACACCATATATTTT.

This clonotype was seen a few times. The chain combines TRBV10-3 with TRBJ2-5; D is perhaps TRBD1 or TRBD2 (5 bases each). The CDR3 runs 14 residues. Trimming stripped 2 bases from V and 10 bases from J, with 17 bases between. From germline, CDR1 is ENHRY and CDR2 SYGVKD. Here the CDR3 reads CAISEVVQGGHQYF. CDR3 DNA: TGTGCCATCAGTGAGGTCGTGCAGGGCGGGCACCAGTACTTC.

This clonotype turned up a few times. The chain uses TRBV5-1 and TRBJ1-6; D is possibly TRBD1 (6 bases). This CDR3 has 14 amino acids. The germline V gene has CDR1 SGHRS and CDR2 YFSETQ. V lost 1 base and J lost 10, with 12 bases in between. The CDR3 sequence is CASSLSTGQSPLHF. CDR3 sequence (DNA): TGCGCCAGCAGCTTGTCGACAGGCCAATCACCCCTCCACTTT.

This clonotype has just a few counts. The V gene is TRBV10-3, the J gene TRBJ1-2; 7 bases agree with TRBD1. The CDR3 contains 19 residues. The V and J ends lost 2 bases and 5 bases, in that order; junction bases with no gene match: 20. Germline V lookup: CDR1 ENHRY, CDR2 SYGVKD. The CDR3 DNA follows: TGTGCCATCAGTGAGCCCAGCGGTCGGGGACAGAGGCGGTTGTATGGCTACACCTTC. Translation gives CAISEPSGRGQRRLYGYTF.

This clonotype has more than one count but fewer than ten. The rearrangement uses TRBV12-3 or TRBV12-4 and TRBJ2-7, with D perhaps TRBD1 or TRBD2 (6 bases each). Trimming pared 3 bases from V and 3 bases from J, leaving 12 bases between. The CDR3 totals 14 residues. CDR3: CASSFWGASYEQYF. The CDR3 DNA sequence: TGTGCCAGCAGTTTTTGGGGGGCTAGCTACGAGCAGTACTTC.

V gene TRBV6-1 combines with J gene TRBJ2-7; no clear D gene. The CDR3 has 12 residues. The V gene lost 11 bases and the J gene lost 2 bases, with 13 bases spanning the gap. CDR1 is MNHNS, CDR2 SASEGT, per germline. CDR3 in DNA: TGTGCCGGGGAATACAGTCCCTACGAGCAGTACTTC. It codes for CAGEYSPYEQYF.

This chain connects TRBV9 to TRBJ1-2; D gene ambiguous. This CDR3 comprises 15 residues. Trimming removed 0 bases from V and 1 base from J, with 10 bases in between. Germline CDR1 SGDLS, CDR2 YYNGEE. As DNA, the CDR3 is TGTGCCAGCAGCGTAGACGAGGGATTTAACTATGGCTACACCTTC. Translated, it gives CASSVDEGFNYGYTF.

The rearrangement joins TRBV15 to TRBJ2-1; a weak D match, TRBD2 (5 bases). CDR3 length equals 15 residues. The germline V gene encodes CDR1 LNHNV and CDR2 YYDKDF (reference sequence). With 5 bases removed from V and 0 bases from J, the gap between germline ends came to 11 bases. The CDR3 region is CATSQDWSSYNEQFF. In DNA, the CDR3 is TGTGCCACCAGCCAGGACTGGAGCTCCTACAATGAGCAGTTCTTC.